This passage covers 20 T cell receptor beta chains from one sample sequenced in a study of a mutant IDH1 vaccine in newly diagnosed glioma. The time point was: week 35, safety follow-up. The content of each vaccine dose was 300 ug of mutant IDH1 20-mer peptide, and topical imiquimod accompanied it. The repertoire was sequenced with immunoSEQ multiplex PCR; TCRdb's copy has only in-frame clones and lacks some. The sample lists more than 40,000 clones, 88% occurring once. The antigens of these receptors remain unknown. The input for sequencing was PBMCs, taken from a glioma patient whose treatment included an IDH1 peptide vaccine. These receptors came from a woman between 40 and 50 years old with glioma.

The chain combines TRBV5-1 with TRBJ1-5; TRBD1 is a possible D gene (6 bases). The germline gives CDR1 SGHRS, CDR2 YFSETQ. Trimming shortened V by 2 bases and J by 7 bases, and 10 bases separated the two germline ends. There are 13 residues in the CDR3. The CDR3 nucleotides read TGCGCCAGCAGCTTAGCTACAGGGCAGCCCCAGCATTTT. It specifies CASSLATGQPQHF.

The rearrangement uses TRBV28 and TRBJ1-5; no clear D. The CDR3 totals 13 residues. Germline CDR1 and CDR2: MDHEN and SYDVKM. Trimming stripped 3 bases from V and 6 bases from J, with 9 bases between. The CDR3 is CASSLEVSQPQHF. The CDR3 coding sequence is TGTGCCAGCAGTTTGGAGGTGTCTCAGCCCCAGCATTTT.

This clone was recorded once. V is TRBV4-3 and J is TRBJ2-5; D unclear. This CDR3 is built from 15 residues. V was pared by 1 base and J by 2 bases, with 11 bases between. Looked up from germline, CDR1 is LGHNA and CDR2 is YSLEER. CDR3 DNA sequence: TGCGCCAGCAGCCAAGCGGTGCAGTCGCAAGAGACCCAGTACTTC. Translating gives CASSQAVQSQETQYF.

This clone was detected a few times. V is TRBV5-5 and J is TRBJ1-1; D is uncertain. There are 12 residues in the CDR3. Per germline, CDR1 SGHKS and CDR2 YYEKEE (reference sequence). With 4 bases removed from V and 6 bases from J, the gap between germline ends came to 10 bases. The CDR3 DNA is TGTGCCAGCAGCCCGCCGGGCCCTGAAGCTTTCTTT. Translation gives CASSPPGPEAFF.

The chain links TRBV18 to TRBJ2-1, with 9 bases aligning to TRBD2. The CDR3 sequence is 16 residues long. Germline assignment: CDR1 KGHSH and CDR2 LQKENI. V trimming: 4 bases; J trimming: 3 bases; junction bases outside the gene matches: 7. CDR3 loop: CASSLIAGDLYNEQFF. In DNA form, the CDR3 reads TGTGCCAGCTCACTAATAGCGGGAGATCTCTACAATGAGCAGTTCTTC.

The chain combines TRBV14 with TRBJ2-5; no clear D. V lost 3 bases, J lost 2 bases, and 13 bases lay in between. From germline, CDR1 is SGHDN and CDR2 FVKESK. The CDR3 loop spans 15 amino acids. Here the CDR3 reads CASSQNTITQETQYF. Written as DNA, the CDR3 is TGTGCCAGCAGCCAGAACACCATTACTCAAGAGACCCAGTACTTC.

This clone was observed a single time. The chain carries TRBV18 and TRBJ2-7; D may match TRBD1 or TRBD2 (5 bases each). Germline V lookup: CDR1 KGHSH, CDR2 LQKENI. V lost 3 bases and J lost 2, with 11 bases in between. The CDR3 has 14 residues. CDR3 sequence: CASSPGVGTYEQYF. CDR3 coding DNA: TGTGCCAGCTCACCGGGGGTGGGTACCTACGAGCAGTACTTC.

The rearrangement uses TRBV15 and TRBJ1-2; 10 nucleotides match TRBD1. Germline CDR1 reads LNHNV; CDR2 reads YYDKDF (reference sequence). The junction had 7 bases not matched to a gene; V was cut back by 4 bases and J by 8 bases. The CDR3 contains 14 residues. CDR3 bases: TGTGCCACCAGCAACCTGGACAGGGGGGAAGGCTACACCTTC. Protein sequence: CATSNLDRGEGYTF.

V is TRBV7-8 and J is TRBJ2-3; D might be TRBD2 (5 bases). CDR1 and CDR2 from the germline V gene are SGHVS and FQNEAQ. Deletions cut 1 base from V and 3 bases from J, with 11 bases between. The CDR3 is made up of 15 amino acids. The CDR3 loop reads CASSLGGSLTDTQYF. CDR3 nucleotides: TGTGCCAGCAGCTTAGGAGGGAGCCTTACAGATACGCAGTATTTT.

This chain joins TRBV27 and TRBJ1-1; a weak D match, TRBD1 (5 bases). Trimming pared 5 bases from V and 5 bases from J, leaving 18 bases between. CDR1 and CDR2 (germline): MNHEY, SMNVEV (reference sequence). The CDR3 is 15 residues long. The CDR3 DNA is TGTGCCAGCAGTGGGGGGAGTCTGGGGGTGACTGAAGCTTTCTTT. Residues: CASSGGSLGVTEAFF.

This sequence joins TRBV20-1 and TRBJ1-2; D remains ambiguous. V dropped 2 bases and J dropped 5 bases, with 6 bases sitting between them. The CDR3 runs 11 residues. Germline CDR1 reads DFQATT; CDR2 reads SNEGSKA (reference sequence). The CDR3 here is CSARTVYGYTF. For the CDR3, the DNA is TGCAGTGCTAGAACAGTTTATGGCTACACCTTC.

The chain is built from TRBV20-1 and TRBJ2-3; no reliable D call. CDR1 DFQATT and CDR2 SNEGSKA come from the germline V gene (reference sequence). CDR3 length equals 11 residues. V gave up 3 bases and J gave up 9 bases, with 10 bases separating them. Here the CDR3 DNA reads TGCAGTGCTAGGGTAGAAGGAACGCAGTATTTT. Protein sequence: CSARVEGTQYF.

The chain has TRBV29-1 and TRBJ1-1; 11 nucleotides align to TRBD1. Losses at the gene ends were 6 bases for V and 4 bases for J; bases not matched to a gene: 10. Germline CDR1 and CDR2: SQVTM and ANQGSEA. CDR3 length: 15 residues. The CDR3 sequence is CSVRTGGSMGTEAFF. CDR3 DNA: TGCAGCGTGAGGACAGGGGGCAGTATGGGCACTGAAGCTTTCTTT.

This clone showed up just a few times. The DNA of the CDR3 is TGCGCCAGCAGCAGCAGTGTCACCGGGGAGCTGTTTTTT. It codes for CASSSSVTGELFF. The gene calls are TRBV10-2 and TRBJ2-2, with D hard to call. Deletions cut 6 bases from V and 4 bases from J, with 9 bases between. There are 13 residues in the CDR3. Germline CDR1 and CDR2: WSHSY and SAAADI.

The rearrangement joins TRBV2 to TRBJ2-7, with a tentative D call TRBD1 (5 bases). Germline CDR1 is SNHLY and CDR2 is FYNNEI. V dropped 0 bases and J dropped 6 bases, with 15 bases sitting between them. The CDR3 length is 15 residues. CDR3 loop: CASSEAQDISSEQYF. The CDR3 DNA sequence: TGTGCCAGCAGTGAAGCTCAGGACATTTCGTCCGAGCAGTACTTC.

The CDR3 DNA reads as TGTGCCAACCGGGACAGGGAGTACGAGCAGTACTTC. It yields the protein CANRDREYEQYF. The rearrangement joins TRBV11-3 to TRBJ2-7, with 9 nucleotides matching TRBD1. The CDR3 is 12 residues long. V lost 10 bases and J lost 4; bases outside the gene matches: 5. Looked up from germline, CDR1 is SGHNT and CDR2 is YENEEA. The whole variable domain, filled in from reference TRBV11-3 and TRBJ2-7, reads EAGVVQSPRYKIIEKKQPVAFWCNPISGHNTLYWYLQNLGQGPELLIRYENEEAVDDSQLPKDRFSAERLKGVDSTLKIQPAELGDSAVYLCANRDREYEQYFGPGTRLTVT.

V and J are TRBV15 and TRBJ2-5, with 12 bases fitting TRBD2. The V segment lost 6 bases and the J segment 5 bases; nucleotides outside the gene matches: 7. The CDR3 is made up of 15 amino acids. Germline assignment: CDR1 LNHNV and CDR2 YYDKDF (reference sequence). CDR3 in amino acids: CATSTETSGSETQYF. The DNA of the CDR3 is TGTGCCACCAGTACGGAGACTAGCGGGAGTGAGACCCAGTACTTC.

V gene TRBV20-1 combines with J gene TRBJ2-7; D ambiguous. V gave up 5 bases and J gave up 3 bases, with 2 bases separating them. The CDR3 totals 9 residues. Germline CDR1 and CDR2: DFQATT and SNEGSKA (reference sequence). The CDR3 bases are TGCAGTGCTGGCTACGAGCAGTACTTC. This sequence encodes CSAGYEQYF.

The gene calls are TRBV6-1 and TRBJ1-2, with D perhaps matching TRBD1 (5 bases). The germline gives CDR1 MNHNS, CDR2 SASEGT. Trimming left V 2 bases short and J 5 bases short, with 18 bases between. The CDR3 consists of 16 residues. The CDR3 region has the DNA TGTGCCAGCAGTGAAACAGCAGGGACCGCCTCATATGGCTACACCTTC. Translation: CASSETAGTASYGYTF.

J is TRBJ2-7 and V is TRBV7-9; the match to TRBD1 covers 8 bases. CDR1 and CDR2 from the germline V gene are SEHNR and FQNEAQ (reference sequence). This CDR3 contains 15 residues. With V trimmed by 4 bases and J by 1 base, 6 bases remained unmatched. The CDR3 DNA reads TGTGCCAGCAGCTCCCTCGGGGACAGGTCCTACGAGCAGTACTTC. Translation: CASSSLGDRSYEQYF. The full variable domain, in which reference TRBV7-9 and TRBJ2-7 provide the parts outside the CDR3, is DTGVSQNPRHKITKRGQNVTFRCDPISEHNRLYWYRQTLGQGPEFLTYFQNEAQLEKSRLLSDRFSAERPKGSFSTLEIQRTEQGDSAMYLCASSSLGDRSYEQYFGPGTRLTVT.